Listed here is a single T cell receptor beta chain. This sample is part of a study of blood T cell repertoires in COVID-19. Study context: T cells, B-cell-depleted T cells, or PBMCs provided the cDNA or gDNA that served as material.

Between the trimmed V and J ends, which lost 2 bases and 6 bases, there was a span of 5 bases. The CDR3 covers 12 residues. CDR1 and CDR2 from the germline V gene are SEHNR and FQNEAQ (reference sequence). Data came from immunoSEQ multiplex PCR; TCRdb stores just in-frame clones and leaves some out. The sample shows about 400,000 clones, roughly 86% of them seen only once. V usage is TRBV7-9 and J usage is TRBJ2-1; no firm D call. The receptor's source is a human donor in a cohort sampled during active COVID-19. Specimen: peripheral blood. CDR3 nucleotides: TGTGCCAGCAGCTTAATCATCAATGAGCAGTTCTTC. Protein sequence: CASSLIINEQFF.